This T cell receptor (beta chain) was profiled in a study of blood T cell repertoires in COVID-19. As for the study in general: Sample material is recorded as cDNA or gDNA derived from T cells, B-cell-depleted T cells, or PBMCs.

As handled by the study authors: Estimates of nucleated cell counts were drawn from the amplification of reference gene primers. Only in-frame clones appear in the TCRdb table, and some are missing; sequencing was by immunoSEQ multiplex PCR. D and trimming were read from the DNA, whereas the V and J calls and clone size are those reported in that table. The sample consists of some 200,000 clones, 85% to 90% of them appearing once. This CDR3 is 13 amino acids long. CDR1 and CDR2 from the germline V gene are SGHRS and YFSETQ. V was clipped by 4 bases and J by 2 bases; unmatched bases: 2. The chain employs TRBV5-1 and TRBJ1-2, with TRBD1 matching 7 bases. Sequenced material: peripheral blood. The TCR sequence derives from a man older than 75 with acute or convalescent COVID-19. CDR3 in DNA: TGCGCCAGCAGCGGGGGACAGAACTATGGCTACACCTTC. This encodes CASSGGQNYGYTF. Filled out from reference TRBV5-1 and TRBJ1-2, the complete variable domain reads KAGVTQTPRYLIKTRGQQVTLSCSPISGHRSVSWYQQTPGQGLQFLFEYFSETQRNKGNFPGRFSGRQFSNSRSEMNVSTLELGDSALYLCASSGGQNYGYTFGSGTRLTVV.